Shown below are 18 T cell receptor beta chains from a single sample sequenced in a study of blood T cell repertoires in COVID-19. Generated by immunoSEQ multiplex PCR, the TCRdb table keeps only in-frame clones and is missing some. The data contain about 82,000 clones, over 70% of them singletons. Sequencing was done on a sample of peripheral blood. Source of these receptors: a middle-aged woman with active or convalescent COVID-19.

The chain is built from TRBV19 and TRBJ2-5, with TRBD1 matching over 9 bases. Germline V gene lookup returns CDR1 LNHDA and CDR2 SQIVND (reference sequence). CDR3 length equals 14 residues. The V gene end was trimmed by 4 bases and the J gene end by 5 bases; junction bases not matched to a gene: 5. The CDR3 here is CASSRDREGETQYF. The CDR3 region has the DNA TGTGCCAGTAGTAGGGACAGGGAGGGGGAGACCCAGTACTTC.

The V call is TRBV6-6, the J call TRBJ2-3; 8 bases line up with TRBD1. Per the germline V gene, CDR1 is MNHNY and CDR2 is SVGAGI (reference sequence). Germline trimming cut 5 bases from V and 3 bases from J; bases unmatched to any gene: 13. The CDR3 is 17 amino acids. The chain's CDR3 is CASSRTGTGWGTDTQYF. The CDR3 DNA is TGTGCCAGCAGTCGTACCGGGACAGGCTGGGGGACAGATACGCAGTATTTT.

This clone was observed a single time. This chain uses TRBV7-9 with TRBJ1-2, with 11 bases that match TRBD1. Trimming took 1 base from V and 5 from J; bases not matched to a gene: 6. The CDR3 spans 16 residues. Germline V gene data show CDR1 as SEHNR and CDR2 as FQNEAQ (reference sequence). For the CDR3, the DNA is TGTGCCAGCAGCTTAGAACCGGGACAGGGGGTTTATGGCTACACCTTC. Protein product: CASSLEPGQGVYGYTF.

The V gene is TRBV6-2 or TRBV6-3, the J gene TRBJ1-5; possibly TRBD1 for D (5 bases). Trimming took off 6 bases at V and 5 bases at J, with 14 bases between the two ends. CDR3 length: 14 residues. Germline CDR1 and CDR2: MNHEY and SVGEGT. This CDR3 is CASSPRGWDQPQHF. CDR3 nucleotides: TGTGCCAGCAGCCCACGGGGGTGGGATCAGCCCCAGCATTTT.

This clone was observed once. The rearrangement joins TRBV4-1 to TRBJ1-2; D possibly corresponds to TRBD1 (6 bases). Deletions cut 0 bases from V and 1 base from J, with 15 bases between. The CDR3 consists of 17 residues. Germline assignment: CDR1 MGHRA and CDR2 YSYEKL. The DNA for the CDR3 is TGCGCCAGCAGCCAAGATTTCCGGACAGAGCTTAACTATGGCTACACCTTC. Its translation is CASSQDFRTELNYGYTF.

This chain connects TRBV4-3 to TRBJ2-6; 14 bases align to TRBD2. There are 19 residues in the CDR3. The germline CDR1 and CDR2 sequences are LGHNA and YSLEER. Trimming at V came to 3 bases and at J to 2 bases, leaving 6 bases not matched to a gene. CDR3 sequence reads: CASSQQPGLAGAGANVLTF. Written as DNA, the CDR3 is TGCGCCAGCAGCCAGCAACCGGGACTAGCGGGAGCTGGGGCCAACGTCCTGACTTTC.

This sequence joins TRBV30 and TRBJ2-2; 7 bases are a match to TRBD1. Losses at the gene ends were 3 bases for V and 6 bases for J; bases not matched to a gene: 4. Germline V CDR1 and CDR2: GTSNPN, SVGIG (reference sequence). This CDR3 is 13 amino acids long. For the CDR3, the DNA is TGTGCCTGGAGACGACAGGGTTCCGGGGAGCTGTTTTTT. It specifies CAWRRQGSGELFF.

The V gene is TRBV3-1 (or the pseudogene TRBV3-2), the J gene TRBJ1-1, with D unresolved. Germline V lookup: CDR1 LGHDT, CDR2 YNNKEL (reference sequence). Trimming took off 1 base at V and 10 bases at J, with 10 bases between the two ends. This CDR3 is 12 amino acids long. In DNA, the CDR3 is TGTGCCAGCAGCCAAGGTATAGCGGGAGCTTTCTTT. It yields the protein CASSQGIAGAFF.

The rearrangement uses TRBV7-9 and TRBJ1-1; TRBD1 matches at 8 bases. The germline V gene encodes CDR1 SEHNR and CDR2 FQNEAQ (reference sequence). With V trimmed by 7 bases and J by 2 bases, 18 bases remained unmatched. The CDR3 has 18 amino acids. CDR3 nucleotides: TGTGCCAGCACTAAAAAACCTCGACAGGGGCTACTCAACACTGAAGCTTTCTTT. Its translation is CASTKKPRQGLLNTEAFF.

V gene TRBV10-2 combines with J gene TRBJ2-2; 8 nucleotides line up with TRBD2. Germline CDR1 is WSHSY and CDR2 is SAAADI. Losses at the gene ends were 5 bases for V and 0 bases for J; bases not matched to a gene: 8. The CDR3 length is 17 residues. CDR3 sequence reads: CASSTPRTSPNTGELFF. As DNA, the CDR3 is TGCGCCAGCAGTACCCCAAGGACTAGCCCGAACACCGGGGAGCTGTTTTTT.

The rearrangement links TRBV6-5 to TRBJ1-6; D gene uncertain. Trimming cost V 8 bases and J 0 bases, with 11 bases left between them. The germline gives CDR1 MNHEY, CDR2 SVGAGI. The CDR3 totals 15 residues. CDR3 in DNA: TGTGCCAGCGGGCCCAAGAGCTCCTATAATTCACCCCTCCACTTT. It translates to CASGPKSSYNSPLHF.

The J gene is TRBJ1-2, the V gene TRBV5-4; unclear D gene. CDR1 and CDR2 from the germline V gene are SGHNT and YYREEE (reference sequence). V lost 2 bases to trimming and J lost 1 base, with 9 bases between them. The CDR3 length is 14 residues. The CDR3 sequence is CASSFPGGNYGYTF. The CDR3 nucleotides read TGTGCCAGCAGCTTCCCAGGAGGTAACTATGGCTACACCTTC.

The chain couples TRBV30 to TRBJ2-1; a possible D gene is TRBD2 (6 bases). With 1 base removed from V and 12 bases from J, the gap between germline ends came to 10 bases. This CDR3 is built from 11 residues. Germline CDR1 reads GTSNPN; CDR2 reads SVGIG (reference sequence). This CDR3 is CAWSGGGWQFF. CDR3 nucleotide sequence: TGTGCCTGGAGTGGTGGGGGGTGGCAGTTCTTC.

In its sample, this clone was seen once. The chain uses TRBV7-9 and TRBJ2-5; D not resolved. CDR1 SEHNR and CDR2 FQNEAQ come from the germline V gene (reference sequence). The CDR3 covers 12 residues. Trimming shortened V by 4 bases and J by 4 bases, and 7 bases separated the two germline ends. The CDR3 spells CASSSPGETQYF. The CDR3 nucleotides are TGTGCCAGCAGCTCCCCAGGAGAGACCCAGTACTTC.

The V call is TRBV7-2, the J call TRBJ2-3; D is unresolved. V was pared by 1 base and J by 2 bases, with 10 bases between. The germline gives CDR1 SGHTA, CDR2 FQGNSA. The CDR3 loop spans 15 amino acids. The DNA of the CDR3 is TGTGCCAGCAGCTTAGTGGGCAGCTTCACAGATACGCAGTATTTT. Its translation: CASSLVGSFTDTQYF.

The chain couples TRBV9 to TRBJ2-1, with 11 bases aligning to TRBD2. J was trimmed by 6 bases and V by 0 bases; bases with no gene match: 2. Germline CDR1 reads SGDLS; CDR2 reads YYNGEE. The CDR3 length is 15 residues. CDR3 DNA: TGTGCCAGCAGCGTAGGACTAGCGGGGATCAATGAGCAGTTCTTC. The encoded protein is CASSVGLAGINEQFF.

The J gene is TRBJ1-3, the V gene TRBV27; TRBD1 matches 7 bases. J lost 2 bases, V lost 5 bases, and 3 bases had no gene match. The CDR3 runs to 14 residues. Per the germline V gene, CDR1 is MNHEY and CDR2 is SMNVEV (reference sequence). The CDR3 nucleotides read TGTGCCAGCAGTCAACAGGGGACTGGAAACACCATATATTTT. As protein: CASSQQGTGNTIYF.

The chain couples TRBV29-1 to TRBJ1-5; 7 bases match TRBD1. The germline CDR1 and CDR2 sequences are SQVTM and ANQGSEA. This CDR3 is 13 amino acids long. J was trimmed by 7 bases and V by 7 bases; bases with no gene match: 10. The DNA of the CDR3 is TGCAGCGCAGGAGGTCAGGGGGGCCAGCCCCAGCATTTT. It specifies CSAGGQGGQPQHF.